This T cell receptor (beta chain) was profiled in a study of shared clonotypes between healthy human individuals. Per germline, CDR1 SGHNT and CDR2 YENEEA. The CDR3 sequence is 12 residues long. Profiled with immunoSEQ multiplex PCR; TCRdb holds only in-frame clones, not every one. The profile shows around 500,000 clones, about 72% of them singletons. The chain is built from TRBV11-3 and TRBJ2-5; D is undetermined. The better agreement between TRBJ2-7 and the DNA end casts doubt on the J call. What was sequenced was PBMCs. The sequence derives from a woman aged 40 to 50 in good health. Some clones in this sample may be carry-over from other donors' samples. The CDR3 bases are TGTGCCAGCAGCTTACTGGCCCACGAGCAGTACTTC. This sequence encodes CASSLLAHEQYF.